What follows are 28 T cell receptor beta chains derived from one specimen sequenced in a study of cytomegalovirus exposure and HLA in healthy donors. Both 60 Vbeta primers and 13 Jbeta primers went into the PCR. Only in-frame clones appear in the TCRdb table, and some are missing; sequencing was by immunoSEQ multiplex PCR. The top ten clones hold approximately 4.3% of a sample with 100,000 to 150,000 clones, around two thirds of them seen once. The sequencing input was PBMCs. Receptors originate from a man aged 60 to 75 in good health and CMV-seropositive.

The chain carries TRBV28 and TRBJ2-7; D is perhaps TRBD1 (6 bases). Germline V CDR1 and CDR2: MDHEN, SYDVKM. The germline V and J ends were trimmed by 10 bases and 3 bases, with 13 bases remaining between them. CDR3 length: 12 residues. For the CDR3, the DNA is TGTGCCACCCAGGGGTGGGACTACGAGCAGTACTTC. As protein: CATQGWDYEQYF.

The genes are TRBV28 and TRBJ2-6, with D possibly TRBD1 on 5 matching bases. The length of the CDR3 is 15 residues. The germline V gene has CDR1 MDHEN and CDR2 SYDVKM. The ends were cut back, 5 bases at V and 0 bases at J, with 8 bases in the middle. This CDR3 is CASSTGSSGANVLTF. CDR3 nucleotides: TGTGCCAGCAGTACAGGTTCCTCTGGGGCCAACGTCCTGACTTTC.

This clone has only one observation. The chain has TRBV9 and TRBJ1-2, with 8 bases aligning to TRBD1. Germline loops: CDR1 SGDLS, CDR2 YYNGEE. V dropped 0 bases and J dropped 8; count of bases not matched to a gene: 15. This CDR3 has 17 residues. For the CDR3, the DNA is TGTGCCAGCAGCGTAGAGAGGTGGGGACAGGCTGATGGAGGCTACACCTTC. As protein: CASSVERWGQADGGYTF.

The gene calls are TRBV7-9 and TRBJ2-1; a possible D gene is TRBD2 (6 bases). The CDR3 runs 17 residues. Between the trimmed V and J ends, which lost 4 bases and 4 bases, there was a span of 20 bases. Germline assignment: CDR1 SEHNR and CDR2 FQNEAQ (reference sequence). The CDR3 coding sequence is TGTGCCAGCAGCTCCCTTTGGGACTCCTTGGGATACAATGAGCAGTTCTTC. It specifies CASSSLWDSLGYNEQFF.

This clone showed up many times. The chain employs TRBV5-8 and TRBJ1-5; D remains ambiguous. Germline V CDR1 and CDR2: SGHTS, YDEGEE. This CDR3 spans 15 amino acids. V was cut by 4 bases and J by 2 bases, with 13 bases left in between. This chain's CDR3 is CASSLSGERNQPQHF. CDR3 DNA sequence: TGTGCCAGCAGCCTCTCCGGGGAGCGCAATCAGCCCCAGCATTTT.

The V gene is TRBV4-2, the J gene TRBJ2-1; 10 bases fit TRBD2. J lost 4 bases, V lost 4 bases, and 4 bases had no gene match. In germline, CDR1 is LGHNA, CDR2 YNFKEQ. The CDR3 length is 15 residues. CDR3 in DNA: TGTGCCAGCAGCCTCAGCGGGGGGGCTTACAATGAGCAGTTCTTC. Protein sequence: CASSLSGGAYNEQFF.

Comments on this clone: The junction differs from germline at one of its ends, possibly a read error. V gene TRBV7-9 combines with J gene TRBJ2-7, with a possible D match to TRBD2 (6 bases). The CDR3 totals 14 residues. CDR1 is SEHNR and CDR2 is FQNEAQ in the germline V gene (reference sequence). This CDR3 is CSSSLTRTESEQYF. Here the CDR3 DNA reads TGTTCCAGCAGCTTGACTAGAACGGAGAGCGAGCAGTACTTC.

The gene calls are TRBV28 and TRBJ1-5, with 9 bases aligning to TRBD1. Germline V gene sequence: CDR1 MDHEN, CDR2 SYDVKM. The CDR3 extends over 16 amino acids. With V trimmed by 3 bases and J by 6 bases, 9 bases remained unmatched. The CDR3 DNA sequence: TGTGCCAGCAGTTTGAGGAGGACAGGGGCTTTTCAGCCCCAGCATTTT. Protein sequence: CASSLRRTGAFQPQHF.

The J gene is TRBJ1-3, the V gene TRBV2, with D maybe TRBD1 (6 bases). The CDR3 loop spans 14 amino acids. V was cut by 5 bases and J by 0 bases, with 8 bases left in between. Germline CDR1 and CDR2: SNHLY and FYNNEI. This CDR3 is CASSRQVSGNTIYF. As DNA, the CDR3 is TGTGCCAGCAGTCGACAGGTCTCTGGAAACACCATATATTTT. The entire variable domain, with the rest obtained from reference TRBV2 and TRBJ1-3, is as follows: EPEVTQTPSHQVTQMGQEVILRCVPISNHLYFYWYRQILGQKVEFLVSFYNNEISEKSEIFDDQFSVERPDGSNFTLKIRSTKLEDSAMYFCASSRQVSGNTIYFGEGSWLTVV.

This chain joins TRBV5-1 and TRBJ2-2; D possibly corresponds to TRBD2 (5 bases). V lost 1 base and J lost 6, with 10 bases in between. Germline V gene sequence: CDR1 SGHRS, CDR2 YFSETQ. This CDR3 has 14 residues. CDR3 DNA: TGCGCCAGCAGCTTGACTCGAGGGCCCGGGGAGCTGTTTTTT. Protein sequence: CASSLTRGPGELFF. Variable domain in full (rest from reference TRBV5-1 and TRBJ2-2): KAGVTQTPRYLIKTRGQQVTLSCSPISGHRSVSWYQQTPGQGLQFLFEYFSETQRNKGNFPGRFSGRQFSNSRSEMNVSTLELGDSALYLCASSLTRGPGELFFGEGSRLTVL.

The chain combines TRBV29-1 with TRBJ1-3; possible D gene TRBD1, 6 bases. Germline CDR1 SQVTM, CDR2 ANQGSEA. The germline V and J ends were trimmed by 3 bases and 8 bases, with 14 bases remaining between them. There are 13 residues in the CDR3. CDR3 protein: CSVDWAGDHTIYF. The CDR3 DNA reads TGCAGCGTTGATTGGGCAGGGGACCACACCATATATTTT.

This chain connects TRBV18 to TRBJ2-1; maybe TRBD1 (6 bases). In germline, CDR1 is KGHSH, CDR2 LQKENI. The CDR3 extends over 16 amino acids. Trimming removed 0 bases at V and 3 bases at J, with 12 bases between. The DNA of the CDR3 is TGTGCCAGCTCACCACCCACAGGGTCAGACTACAATGAGCAGTTCTTC. Translation: CASSPPTGSDYNEQFF.

CDR3 amino acids: CASSQDRAPGNTIYF. DNA for the CDR3: TGTGCCAGCAGCCAAGACAGGGCGCCAGGAAACACCATATATTTT. The chain links TRBV5-4 to TRBJ1-3; 7 bases align to TRBD1. Trimming at V came to 4 bases and at J to 4 bases, leaving 8 bases not matched to a gene. Per germline, CDR1 SGHNT and CDR2 YYREEE (reference sequence). The CDR3 sequence is 15 residues long. The variable domain in full, completed from reference TRBV5-4 and TRBJ1-3, reads ETGVTQSPTHLIKTRGQQVTLRCSSQSGHNTVSWYQQALGQGPQFIFQYYREEENGRGNFPPRFSGLQFPNYSSELNVNALELDDSALYLCASSQDRAPGNTIYFGEGSWLTVV.

The gene calls are TRBV30 and TRBJ1-1; D perhaps matches TRBD1 (5 bases). This CDR3 spans 16 amino acids. The germline V gene has CDR1 GTSNPN and CDR2 SVGIG (reference sequence). Trimming took 2 bases from V and 5 from J, leaving 21 bases between them. The CDR3 sequence: CAWSSLVRGMGTEAFF. The CDR3 region has the DNA TGTGCCTGGAGTTCCTTAGTAAGGGGAATGGGTACTGAAGCTTTCTTT.

J is TRBJ2-2 and V is TRBV2; the D gene is possibly TRBD1 (5 bases). Germline V CDR1 and CDR2: SNHLY, FYNNEI. The CDR3 extends over 14 amino acids. Trimming took off 3 bases at V and 4 bases at J, with 9 bases between the two ends. The CDR3 DNA is TGTGCCAGCAGTGAGACAGAAGCCACCGGGGAGCTGTTTTTT. This codes for CASSETEATGELFF.

The genes are TRBV6-6 and TRBJ2-5; 14 bases fit TRBD2. After removal of 5 bases from V and 4 bases from J, the junction contained 6 bases not matched to a gene. This CDR3 has 16 residues. In germline, CDR1 is MNHNY, CDR2 SVGAGI (reference sequence). DNA for the CDR3: TGTGCCAGCAGTACGGGGACTAGCGGGGGTTTAGAGACCCAGTACTTC. Amino acid sequence: CASSTGTSGGLETQYF.

V usage is TRBV2 and J usage is TRBJ2-2; the match to TRBD1 covers 7 bases. The CDR3 is made up of 14 amino acids. Germline CDR1 SNHLY, CDR2 FYNNEI. With V trimmed by 4 bases and J by 6 bases, 5 bases remained unmatched. The DNA of the CDR3 is TGTGCCAGCAGTGGACAGGGAAGGGCCGGGGAGCTGTTTTTT. It is translated as CASSGQGRAGELFF.

This chain connects TRBV7-9 to TRBJ2-7, with D perhaps TRBD1 (5 bases). This CDR3 region has 16 residues. Deletions cut 7 bases from V and 3 bases from J, with 22 bases between. In germline, CDR1 is SEHNR, CDR2 FQNEAQ (reference sequence). The CDR3 DNA reads as TGTGCCAGCACTCGGACCGAACAGGCTATCGGCTACGAGCAGTACTTC. Encoded protein: CASTRTEQAIGYEQYF.

Written as DNA, the CDR3 is TGCGCCAGCAGCTTTGGCACCTCGAACACTGAAGCTTTCTTT. Its protein is CASSFGTSNTEAFF. This rearrangement joins TRBV5-1 to TRBJ1-1, with D uncertain. CDR1 is SGHRS, CDR2 YFSETQ, per germline. V was trimmed by 2 bases and J by 1 base, leaving 9 bases between them. The CDR3 consists of 14 residues. The full variable domain, completed using reference TRBV5-1 and TRBJ1-1, is KAGVTQTPRYLIKTRGQQVTLSCSPISGHRSVSWYQQTPGQGLQFLFEYFSETQRNKGNFPGRFSGRQFSNSRSEMNVSTLELGDSALYLCASSFGTSNTEAFFGQGTRLTVV.

The chain joins TRBV5-4 to TRBJ2-2; D perhaps matches TRBD2 (6 bases). CDR3 length equals 16 residues. The V end was cut by 0 bases, the J end by 1 base, with 10 bases between. CDR1 is SGHNT, CDR2 YYREEE, per germline (reference sequence). The CDR3, as DNA: TGTGCCAGCAGCTTGGAGGCGGGGCTGAACACCGGGGAGCTGTTTTTT. Amino acids: CASSLEAGLNTGELFF.

The rearrangement links TRBV7-9 to TRBJ1-2; D is uncertain. V lost 5 bases to trimming and J lost 4 bases, with 11 bases between them. There are 13 residues in the CDR3. The germline V gene has CDR1 SEHNR and CDR2 FQNEAQ (reference sequence). The CDR3: CASSPGGTYGYTF. Written as DNA, the CDR3 is TGTGCCAGCAGCCCGGGAGGTACCTATGGCTACACCTTC.

The chain uses TRBV10-3 and TRBJ2-1, with D possibly being TRBD2 (5 bases). Germline V gene data show CDR1 as ENHRY and CDR2 as SYGVKD. The CDR3 consists of 14 residues. V dropped 0 bases and J dropped 4 bases, with 7 bases sitting between them. The CDR3, as DNA: TGTGCCATCAGTGAGTCGAGGACTTACAATGAGCAGTTCTTC. Protein product: CAISESRTYNEQFF.

V usage is TRBV2 and J usage is TRBJ2-1; D gene unclear. This CDR3 has 12 residues. CDR1 and CDR2 (germline): SNHLY, FYNNEI. V was clipped by 10 bases and J by 10 bases, with 17 bases between them. The chain's CDR3 is CATSDFLYEQFF. The CDR3 coding sequence is TGTGCCACCTCCGACTTCCTATACGAGCAGTTCTTC.

J is TRBJ1-4 and V is TRBV4-1; TRBD1 matches at 11 bases. The CDR3 loop spans 17 amino acids. Germline CDR1 is MGHRA and CDR2 is YSYEKL. After removal of 0 bases from V and 9 bases from J, the junction contained 9 bases not matched to a gene. CDR3 sequence: CASSQEGAGQGAQKLFF. The CDR3 DNA is TGCGCCAGCAGCCAAGAGGGCGCCGGACAGGGGGCGCAAAAACTGTTTTTT.

J is TRBJ2-7 and V is TRBV10-1; weak D call: TRBD1 (5 bases). Trimming removed 10 bases at V and 4 bases at J, with 17 bases between. CDR3 length: 13 amino acids. The germline CDR1 and CDR2 sequences are WNHNN and SYGVQD (reference sequence). The CDR3 nucleotides are TGCGCCACCTCCCCGGCAGGGAATTACGAGCAGTACTTC. Its translation is CATSPAGNYEQYF.

This clone was seen a few times. The chain recombines TRBV27 with TRBJ1-5, with 8 nucleotides matching TRBD1. Germline loops: CDR1 MNHEY, CDR2 SMNVEV (reference sequence). The J segment lost 5 bases and the V segment lost 9 bases, leaving 6 bases of the junction unmatched. The CDR3 has 13 residues. DNA of the CDR3: TGTGCCAGGGTACAGGGGGTTTATCAGCCCCAGCATTTT. This gives the protein CARVQGVYQPQHF.

This clone was counted only a few times. The chain carries TRBV5-5 and TRBJ2-2; D unresolved. Germline-derived CDR1 and CDR2 are SGHKS and YYEKEE (reference sequence). Trimming cost V 4 bases and J 6 bases, with 13 bases left between them. The CDR3 contains 14 residues. CDR3 residues: CASSPNPEAGELFF. The CDR3 DNA follows: TGTGCCAGCAGCCCGAATCCAGAGGCCGGGGAGCTGTTTTTT.

The sample holds many counts of this clone. This chain links TRBV6-1 with TRBJ1-1; D unresolved. The germline V gene has CDR1 MNHNS and CDR2 SASEGT. With 3 bases removed from V and 1 base from J, the gap between germline ends came to 6 bases. The CDR3 is made up of 13 amino acids. The chain's CDR3 is CASSDNWNTEAFF. The CDR3 DNA follows: TGTGCCAGCAGTGACAACTGGAACACTGAAGCTTTCTTT.